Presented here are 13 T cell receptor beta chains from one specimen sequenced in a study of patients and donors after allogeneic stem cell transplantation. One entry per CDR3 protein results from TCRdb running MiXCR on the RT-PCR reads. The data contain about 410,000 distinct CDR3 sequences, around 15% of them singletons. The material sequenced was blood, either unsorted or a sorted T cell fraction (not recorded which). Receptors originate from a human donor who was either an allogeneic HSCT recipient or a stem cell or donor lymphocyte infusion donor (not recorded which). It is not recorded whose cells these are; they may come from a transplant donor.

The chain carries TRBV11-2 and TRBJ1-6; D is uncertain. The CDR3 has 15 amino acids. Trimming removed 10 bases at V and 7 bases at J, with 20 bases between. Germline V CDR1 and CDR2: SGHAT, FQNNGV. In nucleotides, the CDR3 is TGTGCCACCCAGCTTGGGGTTTGGCGGAATTCACCCCTCCACTTT. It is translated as CATQLGVWRNSPLHF.

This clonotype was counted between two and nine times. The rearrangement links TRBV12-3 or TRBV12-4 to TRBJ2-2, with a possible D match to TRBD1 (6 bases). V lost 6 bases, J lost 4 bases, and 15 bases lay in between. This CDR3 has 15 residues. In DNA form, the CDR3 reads TGTGCCAGCAGCCTCGGACAGTCGCTCACCGGGGAGCTGTTTTTT. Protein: CASSLGQSLTGELFF.

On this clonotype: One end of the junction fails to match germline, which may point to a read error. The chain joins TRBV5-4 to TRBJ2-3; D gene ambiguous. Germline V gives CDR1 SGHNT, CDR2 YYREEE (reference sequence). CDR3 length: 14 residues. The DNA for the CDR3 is TGTGCCAGCAGCTTGGCGCCCAGCAAAGATACGCAGTATTTT. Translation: CASSLAPSKDTQYF. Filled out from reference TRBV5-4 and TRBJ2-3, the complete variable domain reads ETGVTQSPTHLIKTRGQQVTLRCSSQSGHNTVSWYQQALGQGPQFIFQYYREEENGRGNFPPRFSGLQFPNYSSELNVNALELDDSALYLCASSLAPSKDTQYFGPGTRLTVL.

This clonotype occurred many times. The CDR3, as DNA: TGTGCCAGCAGTCGGGACGGTTTGAACACTGAAGCTTTCTTT. Translation: CASSRDGLNTEAFF. The chain carries TRBV6-1 and TRBJ1-1, with a weak D call TRBD1 (5 bases). The V end was cut by 5 bases, the J end by 0 bases, with 10 bases between. From germline, CDR1 is MNHNS and CDR2 SASEGT. This CDR3 region has 14 residues.

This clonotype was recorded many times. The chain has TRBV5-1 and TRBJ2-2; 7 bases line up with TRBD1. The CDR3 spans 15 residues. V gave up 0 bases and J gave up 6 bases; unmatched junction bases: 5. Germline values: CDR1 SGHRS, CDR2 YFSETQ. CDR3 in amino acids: CASSLEGGAAGELFF. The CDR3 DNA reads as TGCGCCAGCAGCTTGGAAGGGGGCGCGGCCGGGGAGCTGTTTTTT.

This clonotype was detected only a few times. The CDR3 protein is CASSYSRQSGNTIYF. In DNA form, the CDR3 reads TGTGCCAGCAGTTACTCGCGTCAGTCTGGAAACACCATATATTTT. The chain uses TRBV6-5 and TRBJ1-3; D call uncertain. The CDR3 runs to 15 residues. The V gene lost 0 bases and the J gene lost 1 base, with 7 bases spanning the gap. The V gene's germline CDR1 is MNHEY and CDR2 SVGAGI.

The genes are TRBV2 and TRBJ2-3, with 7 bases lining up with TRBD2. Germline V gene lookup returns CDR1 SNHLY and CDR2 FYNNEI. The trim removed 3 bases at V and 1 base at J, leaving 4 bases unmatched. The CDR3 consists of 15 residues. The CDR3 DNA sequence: TGTGCCAGCAGTGATGGCGGACTAGGCACAGATACGCAGTATTTT. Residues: CASSDGGLGTDTQYF.

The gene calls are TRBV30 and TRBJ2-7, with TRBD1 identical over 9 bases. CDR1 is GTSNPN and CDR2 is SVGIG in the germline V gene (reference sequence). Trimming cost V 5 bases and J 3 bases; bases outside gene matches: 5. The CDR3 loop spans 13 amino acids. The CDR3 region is CAWGQGNGYEQYF. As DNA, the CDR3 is TGTGCCTGGGGACAGGGGAATGGCTACGAGCAGTACTTC.

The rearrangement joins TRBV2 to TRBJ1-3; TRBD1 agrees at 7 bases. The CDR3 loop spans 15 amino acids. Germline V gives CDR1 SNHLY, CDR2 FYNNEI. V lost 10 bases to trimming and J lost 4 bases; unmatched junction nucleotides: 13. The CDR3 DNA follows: TGTGCCAACAGACAGGGTTGGAACTTGGGAAACACCATATATTTT. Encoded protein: CANRQGWNLGNTIYF. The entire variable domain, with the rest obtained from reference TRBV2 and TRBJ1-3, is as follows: EPEVTQTPSHQVTQMGQEVILRCVPISNHLYFYWYRQILGQKVEFLVSFYNNEISEKSEIFDDQFSVERPDGSNFTLKIRSTKLEDSAMYFCANRQGWNLGNTIYFGEGSWLTVV.

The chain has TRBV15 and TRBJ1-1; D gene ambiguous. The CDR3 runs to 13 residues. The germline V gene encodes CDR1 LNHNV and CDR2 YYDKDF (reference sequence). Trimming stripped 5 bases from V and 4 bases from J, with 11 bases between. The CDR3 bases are TGTGCCACCAGCGTGGGGAGGTTCACTGAAGCTTTCTTT. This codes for CATSVGRFTEAFF.

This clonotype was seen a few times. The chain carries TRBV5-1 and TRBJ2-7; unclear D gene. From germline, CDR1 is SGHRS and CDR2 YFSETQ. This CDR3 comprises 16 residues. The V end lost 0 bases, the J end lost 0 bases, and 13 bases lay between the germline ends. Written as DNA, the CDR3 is TGCGCCAGCAGCTTGGATCTCCGTCCTACCTCCTACGAGCAGTACTTC. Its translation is CASSLDLRPTSYEQYF.

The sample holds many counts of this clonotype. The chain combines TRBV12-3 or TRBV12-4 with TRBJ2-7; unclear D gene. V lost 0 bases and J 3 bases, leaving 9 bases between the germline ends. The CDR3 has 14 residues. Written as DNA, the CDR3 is TGTGCCAGCAGTTTAGCCCGCCTAGGCTACGAGCAGTACTTC. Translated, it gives CASSLARLGYEQYF.

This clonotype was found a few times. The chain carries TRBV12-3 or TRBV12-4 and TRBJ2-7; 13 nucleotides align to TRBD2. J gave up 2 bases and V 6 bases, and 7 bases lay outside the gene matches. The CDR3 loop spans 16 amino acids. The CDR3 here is CASSRTSGGVTYEQYF. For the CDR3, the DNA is TGTGCCAGCAGCCGGACTAGCGGGGGAGTCACCTACGAGCAGTACTTC.